This T cell receptor (beta chain) was recovered during a study of blood T cell repertoires in COVID-19. Study as a whole: Some COVID-19 samples were acute and others convalescent; all came from the United States, Italy and Spain.

CDR1 and CDR2 (germline): SGHVS, FNYEAQ. Trimming shortened V by 0 bases and J by 0 bases, and 6 bases separated the two germline ends. The CDR3 is made up of 16 amino acids. Original methodology: Estimation of nucleated cell counts relied on the amplification of reference gene primers. TCRdb's table, derived via immunoSEQ multiplex PCR, lists solely in-frame clones and lacks some. V and J calls plus clone size are reproduced from that table; the DNA served to infer D and trimming. The top ten clones hold about 7% of a sample with a few hundred thousand clones, approximately 88% of them seen once. This sequence joins TRBV7-6 and TRBJ2-6, with D perhaps matching TRBD1 (5 bases). The sample consisted of peripheral blood. The receptor was isolated from a woman under 40 who had recovered from COVID-19. The CDR3 is CASSLARDSGANVLTF. The CDR3, as DNA: TGTGCCAGCAGCTTAGCCAGGGACTCTGGGGCCAACGTCCTGACTTTC.